The subject of this entry is one T cell receptor beta chain. Its antigen remains unidentified. One base away there is no much larger clone; base qualities are not given. Relative to germline, V is 4 bases shorter and J is 7 bases shorter, with 14 bases between their ends. Taken from cysteine to phenylalanine, the CDR3 has 14 residues. The kept DNA is CDR3 alone, 42 bases in frame from the first base. From the germline V gene, CDR1 is SGHRS and CDR2 is YFSETQ. Exclusion was applied to patients with uncontrolled infections, other autoimmune diseases, pregnancy or lactation. Diagnoses relied on clinical symptoms, serum thyroxine and TRAb, thyroid ultrasound and orbital computed tomography. Trizol reagent was used to extract total RNA, and RNA quality was then checked on an Agilent 2100 Bioanalyzer. The TCR beta CDR3 regions were amplified from RNA transcripts. For the first round of RT-PCR on the TCR CDR3, the HTBI primer set was used together with the Qiagen OneStep RT-PCR kit. Libraries were constructed in a second round of multiplex PCR, after which size selection and purification were performed. Libraries were sequenced paired-end with 100 bp reads on an Illumina HiSeq2000. Concerning the study's data processing: SOAPnuke was used to process the raw data, removing reads that contained adapters or uncalled bases, had a mean Phred below 15, or lacked an exact match to the constant primer or identifier. COPE v1.2.5 was used to merge the high-quality paired reads, and each unique nucleotide sequence was defined as a clonotype. MiTCR v1.1 was used to align the clonotypes against IMGT TRBV, TRBD and TRBJ reference segments. The analysis included only V-J combinations with a frequency above 0.0001, which together covered more than 98% of the repertoires. The TCS score was defined as the ratio of F50 (clonal expansion) to E x V (chaos), calculated using BLOSUM62-based TCRdist between CDR3 peptides within each V-J. Welch's t-statistics and random forest reduced 500 to 650 V-J features to fewer than 15, which were used in a naive Bayes classifier (R e1071). The Morisita-Horn index was used to measure how similar the thyroid and blood repertoires were. TCRdb handled the public reads itself, with Q25 trimming in fastp and clone calling in MiXCR, and kept productive beta chains. Merged by CDR3 protein, the rows form single entries marked with the most common genes and DNA. Here the V and J calls rest on TCRdb's processing, not on the authors' analysis. The sample records a few hundred thousand distinct CDR3 sequences, around 46% of which are singletons. About 20% of the sample is in the top ten clones.

The data stem from a study of T cells in Graves' hyperthyroidism and ophthalmopathy (dated by TCRdb to the late 2010s). Turning to the overall study: A discovery cohort of roughly 100 patients, 43 with Graves' ophthalmopathy and 55 to 60 with stable Graves' hyperthyroidism, was used to find distinguishing TCR V-J signatures. Whether ophthalmopathy could be predicted prospectively was tested in an independent validation cohort made up of 18 to 20 hyperthyroidism patients plus 17 patients who later progressed to ophthalmopathy. The 100 discovery patients were randomly split 7:3 into training and test sets. Thyroid tissue and blood T-cell repertoires from more than 5 Graves' hyperthyroidism patients were also compared in the study. Once sampling was done, hyperthyroidism patients were given methimazole at a starting dose of 30 mg daily, whereas ophthalmopathy patients were given high-dose intravenous methylprednisolone. According to the paper, TCR Vbeta CDR3 sequencing was carried out on 120 to 150 peripheral blood samples, which came from 40 to 45 ophthalmopathy, some 73 hyperthyroidism and some 17 progressor patients.

The full study reports these points: In validation, progression to ophthalmopathy was predicted by the model with 70.59% sensitivity and under 85% specificity, a median of 6.5 months before onset. Sample size was not statistically predetermined, and blinding of investigators to group allocation was not performed. Most expanded thyroid clonotypes (frequency above 0.001) were also detected in blood, a finding suggesting that blood repertoires may reflect thyroid immune responses. A 13 V-J signature model separated ophthalmopathy from stable hyperthyroidism, with 87.88% sensitivity and about 81% specificity in cross-validation and 80%/75% in testing.

This TCR came from an adult woman with Graves' disease, either hyperthyroidism or ophthalmopathy (not recorded which). The chain employs TRBV5-1 and TRBJ1-4; the D gene assignment is ambiguous. Input material: peripheral blood or thyroid tissue (not recorded which). This receptor carries the CDR3 CASSRWGDGEKLFF. Read as DNA, the sequence is TGCGCCAGCAGCCGCTGGGGTGATGGTGAAAAACTGTTTTTT.